The source of this T cell receptor beta chain is a study of blood T cell repertoires in COVID-19. In the authors' workflow: Estimation of nucleated cell counts relied on the amplification of reference gene primers. Profiled with immunoSEQ multiplex PCR; TCRdb holds only in-frame clones, not every one. V and J calls and clone size are given by that table; D and trimming were obtained from the DNA. The sample has about 220,000 clones; roughly 80% are singletons. Germline V gene data show CDR1 as DFQATT and CDR2 as SNEGSKA (reference sequence). The V end was cut by 3 bases, the J end by 8 bases, with 13 bases between. The CDR3 spans 12 residues.

Sequenced input: peripheral blood. V and J are TRBV20-1 and TRBJ1-2, with D tentatively TRBD1 (5 bases). This clonotype was sampled from a woman in her sixties or seventies with acute or convalescent COVID-19. Here the CDR3 reads CSASFQGFGYTF. In DNA form, the CDR3 reads TGCAGTGCTAGTTTTCAGGGTTTCGGCTACACCTTC.